This T cell receptor (beta chain) was recovered during a study of T cells after yellow fever vaccination. The germline V gene has CDR1 SEHNR and CDR2 FQNEAQ (reference sequence). Between the trimmed V and J ends, which lost 1 base and 3 bases, there was a span of 6 bases. This CDR3 region has 13 residues. This clonotype was found many times. TCRdb reprocessed the 5' RACE reads with MiXCR, giving one entry per CDR3 protein. The sample records about 170,000 distinct CDR3 sequences, approximately 6.2% being singletons. This chain joins TRBV7-9 and TRBJ1-2, with no clear D. This TCR came from a man between 18 and 35 years old who received the YFV17D yellow fever vaccine. The starting material was CD4+ T cells sorted from PBMCs, obtained on the day of the first yellow fever vaccination. As DNA, the CDR3 is TGTGCCAGCAGCTTAGGAGGAGACTATGGCTACACCTTC. This sequence encodes CASSLGGDYGYTF.